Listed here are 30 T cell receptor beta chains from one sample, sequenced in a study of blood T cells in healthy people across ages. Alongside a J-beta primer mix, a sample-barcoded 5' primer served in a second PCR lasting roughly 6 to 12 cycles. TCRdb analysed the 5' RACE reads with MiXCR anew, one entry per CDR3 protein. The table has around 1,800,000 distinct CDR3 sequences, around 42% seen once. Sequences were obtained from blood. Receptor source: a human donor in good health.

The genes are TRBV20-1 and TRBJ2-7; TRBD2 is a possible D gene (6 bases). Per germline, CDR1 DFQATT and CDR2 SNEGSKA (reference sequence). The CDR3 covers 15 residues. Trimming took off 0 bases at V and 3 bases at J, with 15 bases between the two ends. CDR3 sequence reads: CSARDGGSQGYEQYF. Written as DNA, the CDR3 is TGCAGTGCTAGAGATGGGGGGAGTCAGGGCTACGAGCAGTACTTC.

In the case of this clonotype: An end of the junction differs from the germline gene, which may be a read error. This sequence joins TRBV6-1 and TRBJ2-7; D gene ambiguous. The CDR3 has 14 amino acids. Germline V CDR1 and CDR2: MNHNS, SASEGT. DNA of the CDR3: TGTGCCTGCAGTGAAGCTGGTGACTCCTACGAGCAGTACTTC. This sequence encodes CACSEAGDSYEQYF.

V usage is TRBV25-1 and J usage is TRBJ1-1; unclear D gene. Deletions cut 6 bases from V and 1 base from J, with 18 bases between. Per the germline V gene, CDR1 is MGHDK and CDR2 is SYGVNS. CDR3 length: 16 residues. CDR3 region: CASRSRAWGKNTEAFF. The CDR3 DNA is TGTGCCAGCAGATCCCGAGCTTGGGGAAAGAACACTGAAGCTTTCTTT.

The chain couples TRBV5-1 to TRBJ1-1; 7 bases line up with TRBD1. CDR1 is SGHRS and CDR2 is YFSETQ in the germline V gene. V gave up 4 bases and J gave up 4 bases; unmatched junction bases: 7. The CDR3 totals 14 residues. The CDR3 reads CASSPEQGRTEAFF. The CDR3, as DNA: TGCGCCAGCAGCCCGGAACAGGGGCGCACTGAAGCTTTCTTT.

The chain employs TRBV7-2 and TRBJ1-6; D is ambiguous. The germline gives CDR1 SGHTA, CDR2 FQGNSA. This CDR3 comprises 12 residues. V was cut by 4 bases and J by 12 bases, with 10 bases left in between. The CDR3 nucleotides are TGTGCCAGCAGCTCGACGGTGGAACCCCTCCACTTT. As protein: CASSSTVEPLHF.

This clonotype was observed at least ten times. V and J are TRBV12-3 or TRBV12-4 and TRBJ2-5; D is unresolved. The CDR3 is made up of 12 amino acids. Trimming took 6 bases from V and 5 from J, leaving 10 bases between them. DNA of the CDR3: TGTGCCAGCAGCCCACTTTCGGAGACCCAGTACTTC. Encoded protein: CASSPLSETQYF.

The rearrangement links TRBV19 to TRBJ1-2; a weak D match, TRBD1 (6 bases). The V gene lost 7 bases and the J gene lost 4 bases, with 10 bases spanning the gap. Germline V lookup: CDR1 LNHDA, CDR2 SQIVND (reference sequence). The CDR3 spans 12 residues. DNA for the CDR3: TGTGCCAGTACAGGGGCGTCCTATGGCTACACCTTC. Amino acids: CASTGASYGYTF.

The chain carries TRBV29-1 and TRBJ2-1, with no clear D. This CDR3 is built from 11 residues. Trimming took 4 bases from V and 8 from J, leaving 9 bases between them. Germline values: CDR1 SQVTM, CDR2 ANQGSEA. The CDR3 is CSVVAVYEQFF. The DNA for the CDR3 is TGCAGCGTTGTTGCGGTGTATGAGCAGTTCTTC.

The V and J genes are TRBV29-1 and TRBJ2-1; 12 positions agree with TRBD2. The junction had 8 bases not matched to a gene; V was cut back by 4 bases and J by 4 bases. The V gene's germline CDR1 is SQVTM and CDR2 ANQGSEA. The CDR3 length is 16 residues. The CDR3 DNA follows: TGCAGCGTTGGTTCTAGACTAGCGGGGGAGTACAATGAGCAGTTCTTC. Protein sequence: CSVGSRLAGEYNEQFF.

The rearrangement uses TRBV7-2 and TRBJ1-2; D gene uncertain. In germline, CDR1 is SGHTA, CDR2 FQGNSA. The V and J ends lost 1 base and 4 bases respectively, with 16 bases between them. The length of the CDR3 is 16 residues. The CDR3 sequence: CASSLVWNSLRYGYTF. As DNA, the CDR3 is TGTGCCAGCAGCTTAGTTTGGAATTCTCTCCGCTATGGCTACACCTTC.

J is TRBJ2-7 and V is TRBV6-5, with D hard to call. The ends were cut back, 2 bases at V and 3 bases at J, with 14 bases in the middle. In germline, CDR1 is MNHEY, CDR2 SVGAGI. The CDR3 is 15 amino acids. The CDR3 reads CASSYSQSPRYEQYF. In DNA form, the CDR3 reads TGTGCCAGCAGTTACAGCCAATCCCCCCGCTACGAGCAGTACTTC.

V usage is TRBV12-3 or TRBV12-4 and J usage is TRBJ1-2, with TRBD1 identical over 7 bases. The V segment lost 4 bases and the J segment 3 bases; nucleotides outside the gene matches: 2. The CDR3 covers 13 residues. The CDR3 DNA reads TGTGCCAGCAGTTCGACAGGGCACTATGGCTACACCTTC. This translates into CASSSTGHYGYTF.

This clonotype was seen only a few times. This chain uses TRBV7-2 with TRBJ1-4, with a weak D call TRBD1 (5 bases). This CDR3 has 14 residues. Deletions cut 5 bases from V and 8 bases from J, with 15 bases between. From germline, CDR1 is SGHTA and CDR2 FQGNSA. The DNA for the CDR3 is TGTGCCAGCAGCCCTGGGGCCAACAGGGAAAAACTGTTTTTT. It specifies CASSPGANREKLFF. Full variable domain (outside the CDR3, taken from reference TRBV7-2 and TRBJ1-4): GAGVSQSPSNKVTEKGKDVELRCDPISGHTALYWYRQSLGQGLEFLIYFQGNSAPDKSGLPSDRFSAERTGGSVSTLTIQRTQQEDSAVYLCASSPGANREKLFFGSGTQLSVL.

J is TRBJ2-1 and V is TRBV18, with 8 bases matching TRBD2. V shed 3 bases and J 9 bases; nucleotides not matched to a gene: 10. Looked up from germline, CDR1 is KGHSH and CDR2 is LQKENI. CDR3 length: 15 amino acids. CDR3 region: CASSPLIGTSGEQFF. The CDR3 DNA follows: TGTGCCAGCTCACCCTTAATCGGGACTAGTGGTGAGCAGTTCTTC.

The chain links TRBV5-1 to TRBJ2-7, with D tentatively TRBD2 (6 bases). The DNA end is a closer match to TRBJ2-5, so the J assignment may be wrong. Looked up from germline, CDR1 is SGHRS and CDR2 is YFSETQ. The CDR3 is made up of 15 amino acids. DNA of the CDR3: TGCGCCAGCAGCTTGGATGCGGGGAAACAAGAGACCCAGTACTTC. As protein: CASSLDAGKQETQYF.

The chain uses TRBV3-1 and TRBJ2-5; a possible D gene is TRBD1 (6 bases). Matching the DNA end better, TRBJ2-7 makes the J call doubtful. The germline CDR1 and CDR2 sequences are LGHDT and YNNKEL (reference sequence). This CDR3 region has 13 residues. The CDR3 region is CASSLTGASEQYF. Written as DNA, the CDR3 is TGTGCCAGCAGCTTGACAGGAGCATCCGAGCAGTACTTC.

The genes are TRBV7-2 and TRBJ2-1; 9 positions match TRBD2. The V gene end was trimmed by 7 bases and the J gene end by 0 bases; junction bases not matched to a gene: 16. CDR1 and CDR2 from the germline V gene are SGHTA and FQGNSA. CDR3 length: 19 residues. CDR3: CASIPRRLAGLSSYNEQFF. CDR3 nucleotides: TGTGCCAGCATCCCGAGAAGGCTAGCGGGGCTAAGCTCCTACAATGAGCAGTTCTTC.

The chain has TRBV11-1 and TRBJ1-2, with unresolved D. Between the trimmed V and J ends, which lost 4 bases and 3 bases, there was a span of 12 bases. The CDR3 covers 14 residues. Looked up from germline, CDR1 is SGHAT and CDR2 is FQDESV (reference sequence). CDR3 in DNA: TGTGCCAGCAGCTCCCTTGACCGAGACTATGGCTACACCTTC. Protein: CASSSLDRDYGYTF.

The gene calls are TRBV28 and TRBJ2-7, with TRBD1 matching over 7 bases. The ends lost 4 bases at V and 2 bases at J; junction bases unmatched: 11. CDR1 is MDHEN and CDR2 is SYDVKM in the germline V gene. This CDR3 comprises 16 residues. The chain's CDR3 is CASSSDRESSPYEQYF. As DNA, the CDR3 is TGTGCCAGCAGTTCTGACAGGGAGTCCTCCCCCTACGAGCAGTACTTC.

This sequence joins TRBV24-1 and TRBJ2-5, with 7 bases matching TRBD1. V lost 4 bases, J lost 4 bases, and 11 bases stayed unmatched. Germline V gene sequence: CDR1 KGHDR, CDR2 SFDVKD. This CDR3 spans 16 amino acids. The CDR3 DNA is TGTGCCACCAGTGACCGCCGACAGGGTTTAGGAGAGACCCAGTACTTC. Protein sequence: CATSDRRQGLGETQYF.

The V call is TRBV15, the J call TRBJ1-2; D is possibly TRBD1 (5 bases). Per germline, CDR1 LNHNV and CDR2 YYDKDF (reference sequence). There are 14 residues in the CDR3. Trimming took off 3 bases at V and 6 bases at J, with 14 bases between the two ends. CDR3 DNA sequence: TGTGCCACCAGCAGGCCATCGACAGTAAATGGCTACACCTTC. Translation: CATSRPSTVNGYTF.

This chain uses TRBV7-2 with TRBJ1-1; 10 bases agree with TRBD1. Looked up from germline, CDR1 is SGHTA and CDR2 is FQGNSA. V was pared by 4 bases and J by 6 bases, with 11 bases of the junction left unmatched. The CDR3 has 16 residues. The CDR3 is CASSSRRQGAGAEAFF. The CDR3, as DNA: TGTGCCAGCAGCTCCAGAAGACAGGGGGCTGGGGCTGAAGCTTTCTTT.

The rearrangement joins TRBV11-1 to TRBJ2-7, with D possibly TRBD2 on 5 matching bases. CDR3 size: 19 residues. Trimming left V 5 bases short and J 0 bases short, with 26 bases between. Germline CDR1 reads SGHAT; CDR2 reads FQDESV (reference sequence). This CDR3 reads CASSRVLGAGPLSSYEQYF. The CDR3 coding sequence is TGTGCCAGCAGCCGAGTGTTGGGAGCCGGGCCACTAAGCTCCTACGAGCAGTACTTC.

The CDR3 sequence: CASSYDFRGPDEQYF. CDR3 DNA: TGTGCCAGCAGTTACGATTTCAGGGGGCCGGACGAGCAGTACTTC. The chain joins TRBV6-2 or TRBV6-3 to TRBJ2-5, with 8 bases that match TRBD1. The J call may not be correct, given that the DNA end is closer to TRBJ2-7. The CDR3 length is 15 residues. From germline, CDR1 is MNHEY and CDR2 SVGEGT.

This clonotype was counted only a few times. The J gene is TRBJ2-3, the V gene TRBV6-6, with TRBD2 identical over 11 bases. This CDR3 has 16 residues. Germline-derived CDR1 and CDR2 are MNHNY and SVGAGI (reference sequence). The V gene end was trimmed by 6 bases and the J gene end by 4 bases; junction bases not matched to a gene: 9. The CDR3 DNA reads TGTGCCAGCAGCTATCTCGGGACTAGCGGCCCAGATACGCAGTATTTT. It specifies CASSYLGTSGPDTQYF.

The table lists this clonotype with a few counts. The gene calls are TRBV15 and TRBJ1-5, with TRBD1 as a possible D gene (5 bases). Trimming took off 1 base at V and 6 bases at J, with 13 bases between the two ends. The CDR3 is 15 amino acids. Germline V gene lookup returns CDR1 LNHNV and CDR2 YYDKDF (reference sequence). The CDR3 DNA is TGTGCCACCAGCAGAGCCAGGGTTTCAGGTCAGCCCCAGCATTTT. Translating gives CATSRARVSGQPQHF.

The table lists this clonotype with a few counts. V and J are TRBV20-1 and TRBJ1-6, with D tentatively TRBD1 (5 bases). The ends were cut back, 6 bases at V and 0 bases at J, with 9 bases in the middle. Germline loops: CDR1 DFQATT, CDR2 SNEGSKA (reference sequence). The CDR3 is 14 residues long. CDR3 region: CSATGTSYNSPLHF. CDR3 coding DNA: TGCAGTGCAACTGGGACCTCCTATAATTCACCCCTCCACTTT.

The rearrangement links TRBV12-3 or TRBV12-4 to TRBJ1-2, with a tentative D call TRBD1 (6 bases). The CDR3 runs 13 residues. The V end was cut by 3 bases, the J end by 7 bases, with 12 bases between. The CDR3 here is CASSFGAGAGYTF. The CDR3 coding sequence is TGTGCCAGCAGTTTTGGGGCAGGGGCTGGCTACACCTTC.

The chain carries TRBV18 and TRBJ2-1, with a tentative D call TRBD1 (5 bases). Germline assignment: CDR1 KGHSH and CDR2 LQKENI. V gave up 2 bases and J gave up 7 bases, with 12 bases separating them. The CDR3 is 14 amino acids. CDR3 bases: TGTGCCAGCTCACCAGGTGGCAGGGCGAATGAGCAGTTCTTC. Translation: CASSPGGRANEQFF.

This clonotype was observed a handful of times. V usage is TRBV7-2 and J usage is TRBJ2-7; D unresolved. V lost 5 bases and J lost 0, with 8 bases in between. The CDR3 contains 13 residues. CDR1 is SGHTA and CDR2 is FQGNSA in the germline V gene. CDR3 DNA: TGTGCCAGCAGCCCACAATACTCCTACGAGCAGTACTTC. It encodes CASSPQYSYEQYF.